This T cell receptor (beta chain) was retrieved from a study of CD8 T cells in ankylosing spondylitis. This clonotype was observed a few times. Its antigen is not identified. TCRdb independently ran MiXCR on the 5' RACE reads; one entry per CDR3 protein. The table has about 27,000 distinct CDR3 sequences, approximately 8% seen once. Study observations and caveats: Certain motif variants had earlier been reported in reactive arthritis synovial fluid and blood.

Germline V gene sequence: CDR1 SGHRS, CDR2 YFSETQ. The CDR3 length is 18 residues. J gave up 1 base and V 0 bases, and 7 bases lay outside the gene matches. The clonotype was recovered from a male donor with ankylosing spondylitis or in good health (not recorded which). The genes are TRBV5-1 and TRBJ2-2; 9 bases agree with TRBD2. The sequenced material came from blood. The CDR3 sequence: CASSLVASGVLNTGELFF. The CDR3 DNA reads as TGCGCCAGCAGCTTGGTCGCTAGCGGGGTCCTGAACACCGGGGAGCTGTTTTTT.